Presented here are 15 T cell receptor beta chains from one specimen sequenced in a study of cytomegalovirus exposure and HLA in healthy donors. A multiplex PCR was run with 60 Vbeta primers and 13 Jbeta primers. Assay used: immunoSEQ multiplex PCR; TCRdb lists only in-frame clones, some missing. The top ten clones hold less than 4% of a sample with around 130,000 clones, roughly four fifths of them seen once. Sequencing was done on a sample of PBMCs. These receptors were collected from a man aged 30-40 years in good health and CMV-seronegative.

The chain joins TRBV29-1 to TRBJ1-2, with a possible D match to TRBD1 (5 bases). The germline CDR1 and CDR2 sequences are SQVTM and ANQGSEA. The CDR3 is 14 amino acids. The V gene lost 4 bases and the J gene lost 4 bases, with 16 bases spanning the gap. The CDR3 coding sequence is TGCAGCGTTGTTGGGAGGGGCCGCGGCTATGGCTACACCTTC. Its translation: CSVVGRGRGYGYTF.

V and J are TRBV6-5 and TRBJ2-7, with 7 bases that match TRBD1. From germline, CDR1 is MNHEY and CDR2 SVGAGI. CDR3 length equals 14 residues. V lost 1 base to trimming and J lost 1 base; unmatched junction nucleotides: 1. The CDR3 nucleotides are TGTGCCAGCAGTTACTTGGACAGGTCCTACGAGCAGTACTTC. Translation: CASSYLDRSYEQYF.

This rearrangement joins TRBV28 to TRBJ2-5; TRBD1 matches at 11 bases. V was clipped by 6 bases and J by 1 base; unmatched bases: 7. Looked up from germline, CDR1 is MDHEN and CDR2 is SYDVKM. This CDR3 is built from 16 residues. CDR3 nucleotides: TGTGCCAGCAGCCACGGACAGGGGGCGGGCCAAGAGACCCAGTACTTC. Translating gives CASSHGQGAGQETQYF.

This sequence joins TRBV19 and TRBJ2-3; D is uncertain. Trimming left V 3 bases short and J 6 bases short, with 16 bases between. CDR3 size: 15 residues. The V gene's germline CDR1 is LNHDA and CDR2 SQIVND (reference sequence). Here the CDR3 reads CASSMTGPGDDTQYF. CDR3 DNA: TGTGCCAGTAGTATGACCGGTCCAGGTGACGATACGCAGTATTTT. Full variable domain (missing parts from reference TRBV19 and TRBJ2-3): DGGITQSPKYLFRKEGQNVTLSCEQNLNHDAMYWYRQDPGQGLRLIYYSQIVNDFQKGDIAEGYSVSREKKESFPLTVTSAQKNPTAFYLCASSMTGPGDDTQYFGPGTRLTVL.

This chain links TRBV29-1 with TRBJ1-1, with a weak D call TRBD1 (6 bases). The CDR3 is made up of 14 amino acids. The V gene lost 6 bases and the J gene lost 0 bases, with 14 bases spanning the gap. Germline V CDR1 and CDR2: SQVTM, ANQGSEA. The CDR3 protein is CSVRTQGMNTEAFF. The CDR3 DNA sequence: TGCAGCGTAAGAACACAGGGTATGAACACTGAAGCTTTCTTT.

The V gene is TRBV6-5, the J gene TRBJ2-2; 9 nucleotides agree with TRBD1. The germline V gene has CDR1 MNHEY and CDR2 SVGAGI. This CDR3 is built from 16 residues. The V segment lost 8 bases and the J segment 4 bases; nucleotides outside the gene matches: 11. CDR3 amino acids: CASRSGTGFVTGELFF. The CDR3 DNA follows: TGTGCCAGCCGTTCCGGGACAGGGTTTGTCACCGGGGAGCTGTTTTTT.

The chain couples TRBV28 to TRBJ2-5; D not certain. Deletions cut 3 bases from V and 5 bases from J, with 7 bases between. CDR1 MDHEN and CDR2 SYDVKM come from the germline V gene. This CDR3 has 12 amino acids. CDR3 in amino acids: CASSFSEETQYF. CDR3 DNA: TGTGCCAGCAGTTTTTCGGAGGAGACCCAGTACTTC.

The V gene is TRBV7-2, the J gene TRBJ1-3, with TRBD1 as a possible D gene (6 bases). CDR3 size: 15 residues. V was pared by 1 base and J by 3 bases, with 10 bases between. CDR1 is SGHTA, CDR2 FQGNSA, per germline. CDR3 in amino acids: CASSLEAGDGNTIYF. CDR3 nucleotide sequence: TGTGCCAGCAGCTTAGAGGCAGGGGATGGAAACACCATATATTTT. Drawing the rest from reference TRBV7-2 and TRBJ1-3, the complete variable domain is GAGVSQSPSNKVTEKGKDVELRCDPISGHTALYWYRQSLGQGLEFLIYFQGNSAPDKSGLPSDRFSAERTGGSVSTLTIQRTQQEDSAVYLCASSLEAGDGNTIYFGEGSWLTVV.

The chain couples TRBV7-8 to TRBJ2-3; 10 bases fit TRBD2. Germline CDR1 reads SGHVS; CDR2 reads FQNEAQ. V was pared by 5 bases and J by 2 bases, with 7 bases of the junction left unmatched. CDR3 size: 16 residues. The CDR3 nucleotides read TGTGCCAGCAGCCCGCTAGCGGGGGTTGTCACAGATACGCAGTATTTT. It codes for CASSPLAGVVTDTQYF. The full variable domain, in which reference TRBV7-8 and TRBJ2-3 provide the parts outside the CDR3, is GAGVSQSPRYKVAKRGQDVALRCDPISGHVSLFWYQQALGQGPEFLTYFQNEAQLDKSGLPSDRFFAERPEGSVSTLKIQRTQQEDSAVYLCASSPLAGVVTDTQYFGPGTRLTVL.

The V and J genes are TRBV6-1 and TRBJ1-1; D unresolved. The CDR3 totals 13 residues. CDR1 and CDR2 from the germline V gene are MNHNS and SASEGT. V was trimmed by 8 bases and J by 1 base, leaving 11 bases between them. CDR3 bases: TGTGCCAGCGCCACTTACGGGAACACTGAAGCTTTCTTT. It codes for CASATYGNTEAFF.

This clone was recorded only once. The V and J genes are TRBV19 and TRBJ1-2; 7 bases are a match to TRBD1. V was clipped by 4 bases and J by 8 bases; unmatched bases: 10. The CDR3 has 14 amino acids. The germline gives CDR1 LNHDA, CDR2 SQIVND (reference sequence). This CDR3 reads CASSTQGSTFGYTF. The CDR3 nucleotides read TGTGCCAGTAGTACACAGGGGTCTACCTTCGGCTACACCTTC.

The CDR3 nucleotides are TGTGCCAGCAGCTCGCGAGAGTACGAGCAGTACTTC. It is translated as CASSSREYEQYF. The gene calls are TRBV9 and TRBJ2-7; D call uncertain. The length of the CDR3 is 12 residues. Germline lookup yields CDR1 SGDLS and CDR2 YYNGEE. V lost 4 bases and J lost 4, with 9 bases in between.

The J gene is TRBJ2-2, the V gene TRBV6-9, with 7 bases that match TRBD2. The CDR3 length is 16 residues. The germline V gene has CDR1 MNHGY and CDR2 SVAAGI. The J segment lost 1 base and the V segment lost 6 bases, leaving 8 bases of the junction unmatched. For the CDR3, the DNA is TGTGCCAGCAGAAACGTAGCGGGCGAGAACACCGGGGAGCTGTTTTTT. Amino acid sequence: CASRNVAGENTGELFF.

J is TRBJ2-1 and V is TRBV4-1; TRBD2 matches at 14 bases. The V segment lost 4 bases and the J segment 5 bases; nucleotides outside the gene matches: 16. CDR3 length equals 20 residues. Per the germline V gene, CDR1 is MGHRA and CDR2 is YSYEKL. This chain's CDR3 is CASSPPGLAGEERDNNEQFF. Written as DNA, the CDR3 is TGCGCCAGCAGCCCTCCGGGACTAGCGGGAGAGGAAAGAGATAACAATGAGCAGTTCTTC.

This sequence joins TRBV2 and TRBJ2-7; 7 bases map to TRBD2. The CDR3 consists of 11 residues. The V gene's germline CDR1 is SNHLY and CDR2 FYNNEI. The chain's CDR3 is CAGGELFEQYF. CDR3 nucleotide sequence: TGTGCGGGGGGGGAATTATTCGAGCAGTACTTC.